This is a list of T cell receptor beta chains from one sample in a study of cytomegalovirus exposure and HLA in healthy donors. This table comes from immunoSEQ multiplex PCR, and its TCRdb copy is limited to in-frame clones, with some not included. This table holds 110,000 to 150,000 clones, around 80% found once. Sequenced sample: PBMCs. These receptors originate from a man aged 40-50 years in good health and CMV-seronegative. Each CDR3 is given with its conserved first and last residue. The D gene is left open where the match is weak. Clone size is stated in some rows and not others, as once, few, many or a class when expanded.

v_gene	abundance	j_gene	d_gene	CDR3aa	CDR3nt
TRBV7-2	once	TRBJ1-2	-	CASSLDRANYGYTF	TGTGCCAGCAGCTTAGACAGGGCTAACTATGGCTACACCTTC
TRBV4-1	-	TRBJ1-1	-	CASSQVAGVNTEAFF	TGCGCCAGCAGCCAAGTGGCCGGGGTTAACACTGAAGCTTTCTTT
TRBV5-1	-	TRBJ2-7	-	CASSLAGGGAYEQYF	TGCGCCAGCAGCTTGGCCGGTGGCGGGGCCTACGAGCAGTACTTC
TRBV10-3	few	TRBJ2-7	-	CAIRGDTLGEQYF	TGTGCCATCAGAGGGGACACCCTCGGCGAGCAGTACTTC
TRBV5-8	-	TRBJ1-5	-	CASSQGHSGNQPQHF	TGTGCCAGCAGCCAGGGACATTCGGGGAATCAGCCCCAGCATTTT
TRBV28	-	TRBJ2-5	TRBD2	CASKREGKETQYF	TGTGCCAGCAAGCGGGAAGGAAAAGAGACCCAGTACTTC
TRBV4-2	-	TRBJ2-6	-	CASSPSGLNSGANVLTF	TGTGCCAGCAGCCCCTCCGGTCTGAACTCTGGGGCCAACGTCCTGACTTTC
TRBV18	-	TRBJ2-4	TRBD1	CASSPGGQGENIQYF	TGTGCCAGCTCACCAGGCGGACAGGGTGAAAACATTCAGTACTTC
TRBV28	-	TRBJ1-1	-	CASSPGQMNTEAFF	TGTGCCAGCAGTCCCGGACAAATGAACACTGAAGCTTTCTTT
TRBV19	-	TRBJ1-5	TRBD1	CATKDRGRVSNQPQHF	TGTGCCACCAAGGACAGGGGGCGTGTGAGCAATCAGCCCCAGCATTTT
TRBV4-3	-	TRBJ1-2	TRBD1	CASSQDRGAWGYTF	TGCGCCAGCAGCCAAGACAGGGGGGCTTGGGGCTACACCTTC
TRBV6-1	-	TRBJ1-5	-	CASSDGGPQHF	TGTGCCAGCAGTGATGGCGGGCCCCAGCATTTT
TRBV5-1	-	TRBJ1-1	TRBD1	CASSLLTGVWNTEAFF	TGCGCCAGCAGCTTGTTGACAGGGGTCTGGAACACTGAAGCTTTCTTT
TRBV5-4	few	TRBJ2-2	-	CASRRVVGGELFF	TGTGCCAGCCGTCGGGTGGTCGGCGGGGAGCTGTTTTTT
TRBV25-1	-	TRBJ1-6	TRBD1	CASRGQGTYSPLHF	TGTGCCAGCAGAGGACAGGGGACCTATTCACCCCTCCACTTT
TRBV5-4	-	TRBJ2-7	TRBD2	CASSLERGRYEQYF	TGTGCCAGCAGCTTGGAGCGGGGGCGGTACGAGCAGTACTTC
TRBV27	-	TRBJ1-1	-	CASSLFQNTEAFF	TGTGCCAGCAGTTTATTCCAGAACACTGAAGCTTTCTTT
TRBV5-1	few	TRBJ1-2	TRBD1	CASSSGTGGTGYTF	TGCGCCAGCAGCTCCGGGACAGGGGGAACTGGCTACACCTTC
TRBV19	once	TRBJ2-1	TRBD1	CASSTGTASNEQFF	TGTGCCAGTAGTACTGGGACAGCTTCCAATGAGCAGTTCTTC
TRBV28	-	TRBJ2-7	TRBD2	CASIAGGPVSSYEQYF	TGTGCCAGCATAGCGGGGGGGCCGGTTTCTAGCTACGAGCAGTACTTC
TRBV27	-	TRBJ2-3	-	CASSFRGSTDTQYF	TGTGCCAGCAGTTTCAGGGGATCGACAGATACGCAGTATTTT
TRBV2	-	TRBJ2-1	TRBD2	CASKTGGGEYNEQFF	TGTGCCAGCAAGACCGGGGGGGGAGAGTACAATGAGCAGTTCTTC
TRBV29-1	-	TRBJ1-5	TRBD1	CSVGTALNQPQHF	TGCAGCGTCGGGACAGCCCTCAATCAGCCCCAGCATTTT
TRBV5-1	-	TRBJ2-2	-	CASGLNMGTGELFF	TGCGCCAGCGGACTAAACATGGGAACCGGGGAGCTGTTTTTT
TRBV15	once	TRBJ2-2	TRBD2	CATSPGEGRGELFF	TGTGCCACCAGCCCCGGGGAGGGTCGAGGGGAGCTGTTTTTT
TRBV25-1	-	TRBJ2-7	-	CASSESVNSYEQYF	TGTGCCAGCAGTGAATCGGTCAACTCCTACGAGCAGTACTTC
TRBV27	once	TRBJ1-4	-	CASSPTGATNEKLFF	TGTGCCAGCAGTCCCACGGGGGCAACTAATGAAAAACTGTTTTTT
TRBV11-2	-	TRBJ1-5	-	CASSLAGQPQHF	TGTGCCAGCAGCTTAGCAGGTCAGCCCCAGCATTTT
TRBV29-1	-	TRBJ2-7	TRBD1	CSVDSGTGSSEQYF	TGCAGCGTGGACTCCGGGACAGGGTCGTCCGAGCAGTACTTC
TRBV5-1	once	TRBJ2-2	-	CASSLRLDTGELFF	TGCGCCAGCAGCTTGCGTCTTGACACCGGGGAGCTGTTTTTT
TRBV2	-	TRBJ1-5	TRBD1	CACSDRENQPQHF	TGTGCCTGCTCGGACAGGGAGAATCAGCCCCAGCATTTT
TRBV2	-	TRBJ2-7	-	CASNRESSYEQYF	TGTGCCAGCAACAGGGAAAGCTCCTACGAGCAGTACTTC
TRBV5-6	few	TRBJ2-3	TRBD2	CASSGTSAVSDTQYF	TGTGCCAGCAGCGGAACTAGCGCCGTCTCGGATACGCAGTATTTT
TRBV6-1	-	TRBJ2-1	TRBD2	CASSVSGRGHNEQFF	TGTGCCAGCAGTGTGTCCGGGAGGGGTCACAATGAGCAGTTCTTC
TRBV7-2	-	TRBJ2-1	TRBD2	CASRLTSGGRYEQFF	TGTGCCAGCAGACTTACTAGCGGGGGGCGCTATGAGCAGTTCTTC
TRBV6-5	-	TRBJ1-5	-	CASSSPGVNQPQHF	TGTGCCAGCAGCTCCCCAGGGGTAAATCAGCCCCAGCATTTT
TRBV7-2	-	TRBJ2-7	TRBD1	CASSFVGTGSRGEQYF	TGTGCCAGCAGCTTCGTCGGGACAGGGAGCCGCGGGGAGCAGTACTTC
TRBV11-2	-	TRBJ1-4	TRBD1	CASSTVTGEWGKLFF	TGTGCCAGCAGCACAGTGACAGGGGAGTGGGGAAAACTGTTTTTT
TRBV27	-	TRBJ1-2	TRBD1	CASSPQGARGYTF	TGTGCCAGCAGCCCACAGGGGGCGCGGGGCTACACCTTC
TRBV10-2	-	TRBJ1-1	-	CASSDNRVNTEAFF	TGCGCCAGCAGTGATAACAGGGTCAACACTGAAGCTTTCTTT
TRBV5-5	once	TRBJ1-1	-	CASSERVMNTEAFF	TGTGCCAGCAGCGAGAGGGTTATGAACACTGAAGCTTTCTTT
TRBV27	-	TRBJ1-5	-	CASRFRRGAQPQHF	TGTGCCAGCCGGTTCCGGCGGGGGGCACAGCCCCAGCATTTT
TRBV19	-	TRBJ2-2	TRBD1	CASSTGTGANTGELFF	TGTGCCAGTAGTACCGGGACAGGTGCGAACACCGGGGAGCTGTTTTTT
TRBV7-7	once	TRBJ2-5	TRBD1	CASSNRGRETQYF	TGTGCCAGCAGCAACAGGGGTCGGGAGACCCAGTACTTC
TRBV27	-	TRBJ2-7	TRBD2	CASSLGYSGGALYEQYF	TGTGCCAGCAGTTTAGGGTACAGCGGGGGGGCCCTATACGAGCAGTACTTC
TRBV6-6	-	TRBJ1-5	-	CASIIKPGNQPQHF	TGTGCCAGCATTATAAAGCCGGGCAATCAGCCCCAGCATTTT
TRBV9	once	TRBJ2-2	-	CASSLRRGLNTGELFF	TGTGCCAGCAGCCTCCGACGGGGACTGAACACCGGGGAGCTGTTTTTT